One TCR beta chain is described in this entry. The data belong to a study of blood T cell repertoires in COVID-19. Study context: The study drew acute and convalescent COVID-19 samples from the United States, Italy and Spain.

Generated by immunoSEQ multiplex PCR, the TCRdb table keeps only in-frame clones and is missing some. The table shows 400,000 or so clones, with 80% to 90% occurring only once. The sequenced material came from PBMCs or T cells enriched from blood (not recorded which). The origin of this receptor is a man younger than 40 who had recovered from COVID-19.

For the CDR3, the DNA is TGTGCCAGTAGCAGGGCGCTCTCTGGAAACACCATATATTTT. Translation: CASSRALSGNTIYF. The chain couples TRBV19 to TRBJ1-3; D may be TRBD1 (5 bases). The germline V gene has CDR1 LNHDA and CDR2 SQIVND (reference sequence). The length of the CDR3 is 14 residues. Trimming shortened V by 6 bases and J by 0 bases, and 9 bases separated the two germline ends.